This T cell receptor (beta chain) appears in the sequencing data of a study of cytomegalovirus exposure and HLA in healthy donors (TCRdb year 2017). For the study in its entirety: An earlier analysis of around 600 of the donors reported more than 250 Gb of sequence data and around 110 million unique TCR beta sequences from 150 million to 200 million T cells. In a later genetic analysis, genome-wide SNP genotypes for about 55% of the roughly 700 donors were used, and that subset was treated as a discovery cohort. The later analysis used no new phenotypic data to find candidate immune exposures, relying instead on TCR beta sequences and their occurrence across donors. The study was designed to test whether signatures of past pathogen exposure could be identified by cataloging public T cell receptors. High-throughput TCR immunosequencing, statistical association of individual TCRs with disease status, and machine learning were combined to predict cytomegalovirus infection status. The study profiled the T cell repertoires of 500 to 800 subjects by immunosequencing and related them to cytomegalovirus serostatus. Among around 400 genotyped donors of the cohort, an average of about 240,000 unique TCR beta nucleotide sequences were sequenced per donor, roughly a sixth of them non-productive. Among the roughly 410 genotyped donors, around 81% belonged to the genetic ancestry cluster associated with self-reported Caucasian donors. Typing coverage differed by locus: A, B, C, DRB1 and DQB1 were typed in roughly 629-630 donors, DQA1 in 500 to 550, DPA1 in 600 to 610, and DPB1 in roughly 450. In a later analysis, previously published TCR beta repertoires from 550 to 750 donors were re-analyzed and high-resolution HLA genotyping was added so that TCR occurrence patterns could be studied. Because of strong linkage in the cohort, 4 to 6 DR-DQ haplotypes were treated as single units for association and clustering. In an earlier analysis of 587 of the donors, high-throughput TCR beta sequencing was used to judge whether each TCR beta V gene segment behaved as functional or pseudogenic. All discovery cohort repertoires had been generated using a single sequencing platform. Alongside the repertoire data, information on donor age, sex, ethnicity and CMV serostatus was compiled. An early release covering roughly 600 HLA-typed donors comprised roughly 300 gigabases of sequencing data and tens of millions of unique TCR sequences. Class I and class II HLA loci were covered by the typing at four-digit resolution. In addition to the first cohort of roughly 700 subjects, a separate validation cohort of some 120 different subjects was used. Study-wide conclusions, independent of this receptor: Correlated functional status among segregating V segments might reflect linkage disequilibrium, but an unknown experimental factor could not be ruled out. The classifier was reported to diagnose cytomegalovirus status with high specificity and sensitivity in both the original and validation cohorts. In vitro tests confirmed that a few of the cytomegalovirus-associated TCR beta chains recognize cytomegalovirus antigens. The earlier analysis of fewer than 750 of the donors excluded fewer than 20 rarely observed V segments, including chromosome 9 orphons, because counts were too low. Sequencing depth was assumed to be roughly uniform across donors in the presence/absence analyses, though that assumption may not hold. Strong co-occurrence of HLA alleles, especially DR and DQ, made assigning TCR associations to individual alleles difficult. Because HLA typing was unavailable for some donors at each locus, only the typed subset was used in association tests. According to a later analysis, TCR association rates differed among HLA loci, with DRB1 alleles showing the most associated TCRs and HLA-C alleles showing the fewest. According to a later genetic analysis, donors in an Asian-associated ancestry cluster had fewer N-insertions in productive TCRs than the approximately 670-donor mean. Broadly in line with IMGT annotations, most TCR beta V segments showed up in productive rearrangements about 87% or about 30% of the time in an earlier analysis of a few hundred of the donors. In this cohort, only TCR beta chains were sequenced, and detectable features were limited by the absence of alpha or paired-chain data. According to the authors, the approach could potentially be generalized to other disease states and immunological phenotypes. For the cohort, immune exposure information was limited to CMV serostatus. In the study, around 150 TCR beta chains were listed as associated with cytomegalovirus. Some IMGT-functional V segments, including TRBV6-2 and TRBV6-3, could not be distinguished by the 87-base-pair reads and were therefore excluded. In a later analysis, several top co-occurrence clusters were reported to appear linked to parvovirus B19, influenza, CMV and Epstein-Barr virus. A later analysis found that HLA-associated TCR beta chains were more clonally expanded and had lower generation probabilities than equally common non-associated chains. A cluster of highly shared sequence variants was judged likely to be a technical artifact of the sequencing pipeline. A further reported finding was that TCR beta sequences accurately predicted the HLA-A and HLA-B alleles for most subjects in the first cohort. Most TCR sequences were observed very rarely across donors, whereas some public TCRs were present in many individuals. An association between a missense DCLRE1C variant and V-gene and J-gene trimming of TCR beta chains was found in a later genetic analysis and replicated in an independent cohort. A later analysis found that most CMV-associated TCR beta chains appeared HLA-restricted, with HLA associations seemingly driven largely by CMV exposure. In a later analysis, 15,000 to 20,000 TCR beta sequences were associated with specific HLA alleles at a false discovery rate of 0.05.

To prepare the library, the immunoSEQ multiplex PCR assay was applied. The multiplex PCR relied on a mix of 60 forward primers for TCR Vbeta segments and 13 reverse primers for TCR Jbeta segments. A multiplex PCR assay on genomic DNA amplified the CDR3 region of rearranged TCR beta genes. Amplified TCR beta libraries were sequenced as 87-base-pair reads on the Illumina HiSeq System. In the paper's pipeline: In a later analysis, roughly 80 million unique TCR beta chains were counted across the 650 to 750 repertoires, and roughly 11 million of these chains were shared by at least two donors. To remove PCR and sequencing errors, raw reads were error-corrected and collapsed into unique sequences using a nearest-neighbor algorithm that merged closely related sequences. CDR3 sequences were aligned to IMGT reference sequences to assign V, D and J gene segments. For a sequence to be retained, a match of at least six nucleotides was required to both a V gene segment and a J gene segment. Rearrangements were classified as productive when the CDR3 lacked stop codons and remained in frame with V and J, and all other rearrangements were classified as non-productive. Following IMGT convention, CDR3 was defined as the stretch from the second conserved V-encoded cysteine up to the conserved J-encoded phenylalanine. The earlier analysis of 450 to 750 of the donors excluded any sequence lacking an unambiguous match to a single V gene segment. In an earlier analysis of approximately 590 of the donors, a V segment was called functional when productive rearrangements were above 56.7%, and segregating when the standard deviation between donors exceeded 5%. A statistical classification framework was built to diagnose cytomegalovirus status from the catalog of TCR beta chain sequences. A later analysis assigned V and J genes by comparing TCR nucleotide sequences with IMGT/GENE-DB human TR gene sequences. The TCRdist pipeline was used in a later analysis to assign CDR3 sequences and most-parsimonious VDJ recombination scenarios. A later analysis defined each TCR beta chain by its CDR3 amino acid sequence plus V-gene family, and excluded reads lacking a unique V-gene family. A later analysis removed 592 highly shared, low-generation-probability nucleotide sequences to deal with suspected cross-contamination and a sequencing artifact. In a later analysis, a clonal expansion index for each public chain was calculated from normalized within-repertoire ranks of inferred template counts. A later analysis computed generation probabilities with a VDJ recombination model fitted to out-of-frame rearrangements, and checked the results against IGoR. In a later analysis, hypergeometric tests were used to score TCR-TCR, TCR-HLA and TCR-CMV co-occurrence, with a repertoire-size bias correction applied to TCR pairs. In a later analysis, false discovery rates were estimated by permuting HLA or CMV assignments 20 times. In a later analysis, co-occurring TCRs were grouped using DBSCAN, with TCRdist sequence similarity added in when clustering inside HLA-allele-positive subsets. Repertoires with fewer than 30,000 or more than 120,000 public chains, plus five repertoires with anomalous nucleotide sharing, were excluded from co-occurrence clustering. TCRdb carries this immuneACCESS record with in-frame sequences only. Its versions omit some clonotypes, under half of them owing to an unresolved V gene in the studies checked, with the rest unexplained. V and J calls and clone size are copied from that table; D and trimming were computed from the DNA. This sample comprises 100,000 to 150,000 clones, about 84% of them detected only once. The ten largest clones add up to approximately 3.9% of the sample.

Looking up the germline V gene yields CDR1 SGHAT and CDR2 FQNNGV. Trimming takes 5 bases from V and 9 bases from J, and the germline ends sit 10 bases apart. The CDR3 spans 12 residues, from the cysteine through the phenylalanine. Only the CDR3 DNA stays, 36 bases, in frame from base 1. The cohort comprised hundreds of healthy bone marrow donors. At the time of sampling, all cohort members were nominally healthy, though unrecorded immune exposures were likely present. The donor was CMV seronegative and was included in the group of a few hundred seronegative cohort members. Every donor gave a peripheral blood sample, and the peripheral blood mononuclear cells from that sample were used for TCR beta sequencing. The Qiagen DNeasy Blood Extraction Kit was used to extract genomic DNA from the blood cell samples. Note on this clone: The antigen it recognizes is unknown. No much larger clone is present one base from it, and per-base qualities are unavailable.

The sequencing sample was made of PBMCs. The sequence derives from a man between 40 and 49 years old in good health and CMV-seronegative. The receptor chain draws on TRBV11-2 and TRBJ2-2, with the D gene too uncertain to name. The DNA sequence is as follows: TGTGCCAGCAGCCCCCCCTCCCGGGAGCTGTTTTTT. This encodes CASSPPSRELFF. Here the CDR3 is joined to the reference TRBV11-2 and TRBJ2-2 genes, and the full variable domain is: EAGVAQSPRYKIIEKRQSVAFWCNPISGHATLYWYQQILGQGPKLLIQFQNNGVVDDSQLPKDRFSAERLKGVDSTLKIQPAKLEDSAVYLCASSPPSRELFFGEGSRLTVL.